These T cell receptor beta chains were read from a single sample in a study of T cells after yellow fever vaccination. One entry per CDR3 protein, called by TCRdb with MiXCR from the 5' RACE reads. Among about 350,000 distinct CDR3 sequences listed, roughly an eighth were seen once. Source: CD4+ T cells sorted from PBMCs, taken 15 days after the yellow fever booster vaccination. These receptors were obtained from a man aged 18 to 29 who received the YFV17D yellow fever vaccine. CDR3s include the opening cysteine and the closing phenylalanine or tryptophan. D genes are given only for firm matches. The size field is filled for only some rows; it gives once, few, many or a size class.

>TRBJ1-2|TRBV20-1|11|-|-
TGCAGTGCGGGGGACCCCTATGGCTACACCTTC
CSAGDPYGYTF
>TRBJ2-1|TRBV7-9|13|few|-
TGTGCCAGCAGCCTGGGAGTAGGTGATGAGCAGTTCTTC
CASSLGVGDEQFF
>TRBJ1-2|TRBV7-2|13|many|TRBD1
TGTGCCAGCAGCCGGGGACAGGGTCAGGGCTACACCTTC
CASSRGQGQGYTF
>TRBJ1-5|TRBV27|14|-|TRBD1
TGTGCCAGCAGGACAGGGTTTAGCAATCAGCCCCAGCATTTT
CASRTGFSNQPQHF
>TRBJ2-1|TRBV4-1|15|-|-
TGCGCCAGCAGCCAGCGAACCGAAGGGCGGTATGAGCAGTTCTTC
CASSQRTEGRYEQFF
>TRBJ1-6|TRBV10-3|12|-|-
TGTGCCATCGGCCCCTCGATTTCACCCCTCCACTTT
CAIGPSISPLHF
>TRBJ2-7|TRBV7-3|13|once|-
TGTGCCAGCAGCCCCGGGGCCATCGGCGAGCAGTACTTC
CASSPGAIGEQYF
>TRBJ2-3|TRBV4-2|14|-|TRBD2
TGTGCCACCGAATGGACTAGCGGGGGGCATACGCAGTATTTT
CATEWTSGGHTQYF
>TRBJ2-5|TRBV2|13|many|-
TGTGCCAGCAGTGAAGGACGTCGCGAGACCCAGTACTTC
CASSEGRRETQYF
>TRBJ2-1|TRBV2|14|-|TRBD1
TGTGCCAGCAGTTGGACAGGGTTTTACAATGAGCAGTTCTTC
CASSWTGFYNEQFF
>TRBJ1-1|TRBV20-1|13|-|-
TGCAGTGCTACCAACAGAGAGAACACTGAAGCTTTCTTT
CSATNRENTEAFF
>TRBJ2-7|TRBV20-1|12|-|-
TGCAGTGCCCGCGAGGGATCCTACGAGCAGTACTTC
CSAREGSYEQYF
>TRBJ2-2|TRBV6-2/TRBV6-3|17|-|TRBD1
TGTGCCAGCAGTTACCGGGACAGATTACTAAACACCGGGGAGCTGTTTTTT
CASSYRDRLLNTGELFF
>TRBJ1-2|TRBV7-6|15|few|TRBD1
TGTGCCAGCAGCTTAGAGGTGACAGGGGACGCTGGCTACACCTTC
CASSLEVTGDAGYTF
>TRBJ1-2|TRBV6-2/TRBV6-3|11|few|-
TGTGCCAGCAGCACGGACTGGGGCTACACCTTC
CASSTDWGYTF
>TRBJ1-2|TRBV9|13|few|-
TGTGCCAGCAGCGTAGAAGGCGGAGAGGGCTACACCTTC
CASSVEGGEGYTF